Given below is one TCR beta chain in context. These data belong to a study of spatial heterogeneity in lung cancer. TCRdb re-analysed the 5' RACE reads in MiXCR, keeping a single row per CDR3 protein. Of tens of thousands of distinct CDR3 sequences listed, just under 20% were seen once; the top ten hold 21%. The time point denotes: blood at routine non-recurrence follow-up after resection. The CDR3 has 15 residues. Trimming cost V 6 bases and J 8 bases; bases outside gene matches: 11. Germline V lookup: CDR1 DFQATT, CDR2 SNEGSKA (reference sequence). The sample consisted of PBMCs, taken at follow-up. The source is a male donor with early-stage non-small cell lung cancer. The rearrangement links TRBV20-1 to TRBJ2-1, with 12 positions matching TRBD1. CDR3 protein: CSARAGTGGIDEQFF. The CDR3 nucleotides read TGCAGTGCGCGAGCCGGGACAGGGGGCATAGATGAGCAGTTCTTC.